In this sample, the clone carrying this TCR beta chain turned up a few times. The antigen is unknown. TCRdb processed the reads anew with MiXCR; each CDR3 protein has one entry. Of 900,000 to 950,000 distinct CDR3 sequences listed, 25% to 40% are singletons. Trimming pared 5 bases from V and 6 bases from J, leaving 16 bases between. The germline V gene encodes CDR1 SEHNR and CDR2 FQNEAQ (reference sequence). The CDR3 is 15 residues long. The sample originates from a study of T cell repertoires in cytomegalovirus infection. The sequence was collected from a human donor in good health (CMV status not recorded). Some clones in this sample may be carry-over from other donors' samples. Sequences were derived from cultured CD8+ T cells from PBMCs, sampled from culture after CMV antigen stimulation. This chain links TRBV7-9 with TRBJ2-2, with a possible D match to TRBD2 (6 bases). CDR3 region: CASSTRRGGPGELFF. CDR3 bases: TGTGCCAGCAGCACCCGGCGGGGAGGACCCGGGGAGCTGTTTTTT.